The 21 T cell receptor beta chains below all came from one sample that was sequenced in a study of cytomegalovirus exposure and HLA in healthy donors. Vbeta (60) and Jbeta (13) primers were used in the PCR. Repertoires were generated with immunoSEQ multiplex PCR, while TCRdb's copy carries only in-frame clones and drops some. Among just over 200,000 clones listed, approximately 85% were seen once. The sample comprised PBMCs. These receptors were collected from a woman aged 40 to 50 in good health and CMV-seronegative.

The chain joins TRBV4-1 to TRBJ2-2; 10 nucleotides line up with TRBD1. After removal of 1 base from V and 4 bases from J, the junction contained 3 bases not matched to a gene. Germline CDR1 is MGHRA and CDR2 is YSYEKL. The CDR3 extends over 16 amino acids. CDR3 DNA sequence: TGCGCCAGCAGCCAAGGGGGGACAGGGGTCACCGGGGAGCTGTTTTTT. The encoded protein is CASSQGGTGVTGELFF.

This chain links TRBV19 with TRBJ2-1; D gene unclear. The CDR3 consists of 15 residues. The germline gives CDR1 LNHDA, CDR2 SQIVND (reference sequence). V was cut by 5 bases and J by 9 bases, with 20 bases left in between. The CDR3 DNA reads as TGTGCCAGTAGTTCCCCGGCCAGCGTCCGTCCTGAGCAGTTCTTC. This encodes CASSSPASVRPEQFF.

The rearrangement joins TRBV7-3 to TRBJ2-2, with D hard to call. CDR3 length: 15 residues. Trimming cost V 2 bases and J 1 base, with 8 bases left between them. Germline lookup yields CDR1 SGHTA and CDR2 FQGTGA. CDR3 DNA sequence: TGTGCCAGCAGCTTATTCCCGGTGAACACCGGGGAGCTGTTTTTT. Protein sequence: CASSLFPVNTGELFF.

The rearrangement links TRBV28 to TRBJ2-1, with 15 bases matching TRBD2. V lost 5 bases, J lost 4 bases, and 3 bases stayed unmatched. The CDR3 sequence is 16 residues long. Germline V gene lookup returns CDR1 MDHEN and CDR2 SYDVKM. The CDR3 spells CASSPGTSGRYNEQFF. CDR3 coding DNA: TGTGCCAGCAGTCCCGGGACTAGCGGGAGGTACAATGAGCAGTTCTTC.

This clone is a singleton in its sample. The rearrangement links TRBV19 to TRBJ1-4, with a weak D call TRBD1 (5 bases). Germline values: CDR1 LNHDA, CDR2 SQIVND (reference sequence). CDR3 length equals 18 residues. V shed 4 bases and J shed 4 bases, with 22 bases lying between them. CDR3 nucleotide sequence: TGTGCCAGTAGTACCCTCAACCCACTCGGGGGGAATAATGAAAAACTGTTTTTT. Its protein is CASSTLNPLGGNNEKLFF. The variable domain in full, completed from reference TRBV19 and TRBJ1-4, reads DGGITQSPKYLFRKEGQNVTLSCEQNLNHDAMYWYRQDPGQGLRLIYYSQIVNDFQKGDIAEGYSVSREKKESFPLTVTSAQKNPTAFYLCASSTLNPLGGNNEKLFFGSGTQLSVL.

This chain connects TRBV7-9 to TRBJ1-4; weak D call: TRBD1 (6 bases). The length of the CDR3 is 15 residues. V lost 5 bases and J lost 6, with 16 bases in between. Germline loops: CDR1 SEHNR, CDR2 FQNEAQ (reference sequence). The CDR3 loop reads CASSRTGMGDEKLFF. The CDR3 nucleotides are TGTGCCAGCAGCCGCACAGGGATGGGCGATGAAAAACTGTTTTTT.

The DNA of the CDR3 is TGCGCCAGCAGCCCGACAGGGGGCCCAGATACGCAGTATTTT. Protein product: CASSPTGGPDTQYF. The chain combines TRBV5-1 with TRBJ2-3; 10 bases line up with TRBD1. The CDR3 spans 14 residues. Germline CDR1 reads SGHRS; CDR2 reads YFSETQ. With 4 bases clipped from V and 4 bases from J, the junction kept 3 bases outside the gene matches. Based on the CDR3 plus reference TRBV5-1 and TRBJ2-3, the full variable domain is KAGVTQTPRYLIKTRGQQVTLSCSPISGHRSVSWYQQTPGQGLQFLFEYFSETQRNKGNFPGRFSGRQFSNSRSEMNVSTLELGDSALYLCASSPTGGPDTQYFGPGTRLTVL.

The V gene is TRBV5-1, the J gene TRBJ2-7, with a possible D match to TRBD2 (6 bases). V gave up 2 bases and J gave up 2 bases, with 11 bases separating them. The length of the CDR3 is 14 residues. Germline CDR1 SGHRS, CDR2 YFSETQ. CDR3 sequence: CASSLFAGPYEQYF. In DNA form, the CDR3 reads TGCGCCAGCAGCTTATTCGCGGGACCCTACGAGCAGTACTTC.

The J gene is TRBJ1-6, the V gene TRBV27, with D uncertain. In germline, CDR1 is MNHEY, CDR2 SMNVEV (reference sequence). The CDR3 has 12 residues. Trimming took off 3 bases at V and 8 bases at J, with 5 bases between the two ends. As DNA, the CDR3 is TGTGCCAGCAGTTTTAGTGATTCACCCCTCCACTTT. It specifies CASSFSDSPLHF.

The gene calls are TRBV6-1 and TRBJ2-2; 7 nucleotides agree with TRBD2. The CDR3 spans 15 residues. J gave up 2 bases and V 4 bases, and 4 bases lay outside the gene matches. Germline V lookup: CDR1 MNHNS, CDR2 SASEGT. CDR3 sequence reads: CASSVGTTNTGELFF. The CDR3 DNA follows: TGTGCCAGCAGTGTCGGGACTACCAACACCGGGGAGCTGTTTTTT.

The chain combines TRBV27 with TRBJ2-1; 7 bases match TRBD1. V lost 2 bases and J lost 3; bases outside the gene matches: 7. The CDR3 sequence is 16 residues long. The germline V gene encodes CDR1 MNHEY and CDR2 SMNVEV (reference sequence). The CDR3 loop reads CASSLTGAHDYNEQFF. The CDR3 DNA is TGTGCCAGCAGTTTAACAGGGGCTCATGACTACAATGAGCAGTTCTTC.

The chain uses TRBV6-5 and TRBJ2-7; 13 bases are shared with TRBD2. V was pared by 5 bases and J by 3 bases, with 4 bases of the junction left unmatched. The length of the CDR3 is 15 residues. The germline gives CDR1 MNHEY, CDR2 SVGAGI. The DNA for the CDR3 is TGTGCCAGCAGTAGGGGGACTAGCGGGATCTACGAGCAGTACTTC. Protein sequence: CASSRGTSGIYEQYF.

In regard to this clone: The same CDR3 also results from other DNA sequences found in this sample. This chain uses TRBV5-1 with TRBJ2-5; maybe TRBD1 (5 bases). Germline V lookup: CDR1 SGHRS, CDR2 YFSETQ. V gave up 0 bases and J gave up 1 base, with 7 bases separating them. This CDR3 is built from 14 residues. CDR3 protein: CASSLGQSQETQYF. DNA of the CDR3: TGCGCCAGCAGCTTGGGACAGAGCCAAGAGACCCAGTACTTC. Based on the CDR3 plus reference TRBV5-1 and TRBJ2-5, the full variable domain is KAGVTQTPRYLIKTRGQQVTLSCSPISGHRSVSWYQQTPGQGLQFLFEYFSETQRNKGNFPGRFSGRQFSNSRSEMNVSTLELGDSALYLCASSLGQSQETQYFGPGTRLLVL.

V and J are TRBV7-6 and TRBJ2-2, with 7 bases aligning to TRBD1. This CDR3 region has 14 residues. Per the germline V gene, CDR1 is SGHVS and CDR2 is FNYEAQ. J lost 4 bases, V lost 3 bases, and 2 bases had no gene match. In nucleotides, the CDR3 is TGTGCCAGCAGCTTTACAGGGGCCACCGGGGAGCTGTTTTTT. This translates into CASSFTGATGELFF.

The chain uses TRBV25-1 and TRBJ2-3, with 10 bases matching TRBD1. The CDR3 runs 15 residues. The germline CDR1 and CDR2 sequences are MGHDK and SYGVNS. The V gene end was trimmed by 2 bases and the J gene end by 3 bases; junction bases not matched to a gene: 2. In DNA form, the CDR3 reads TGTGCCAGCAGTGAACGGGACAGGGGAACAGATACGCAGTATTTT. Its protein product is CASSERDRGTDTQYF.

A few counts support this clone. The chain links TRBV2 to TRBJ1-1; D perhaps matches TRBD1 (5 bases). Germline CDR1 reads SNHLY; CDR2 reads FYNNEI. The CDR3 is 12 residues long. V shed 6 bases and J shed 7 bases, with 12 bases lying between them. CDR3 sequence (DNA): TGTGCCAGCAGGGGGGGTGGAGGTGAAGCTTTCTTT. Translation: CASRGGGGEAFF.

V is TRBV10-3 and J is TRBJ2-3, with 13 bases aligning to TRBD2. Unmatched junction bases numbered 8, after V lost 10 bases and J lost 4 bases. Germline loops: CDR1 ENHRY, CDR2 SYGVKD. The CDR3 is made up of 15 amino acids. Here the CDR3 DNA reads TGTGCCACGAAAACTAGCGGGAGGGCCCCAGATACGCAGTATTTT. Its translation is CATKTSGRAPDTQYF.

With respect to this clone: This likely comes from a read error, as the CDR3 has no conserved phenylalanine or tryptophan at its end. V is TRBV19 and J is TRBJ1-1; 9 bases line up with TRBD1. CDR3 length: 16 residues. CDR1 LNHDA and CDR2 SQIVND come from the germline V gene (reference sequence). V trimming: 1 base; J trimming: 6 bases; junction bases outside the gene matches: 9. CDR3 region: CASSIGYRGRSAEAFS. For the CDR3, the DNA is TGTGCCAGTAGTATAGGTTACAGGGGGCGTAGTGCTGAAGCTTTCTCT.

The rearrangement joins TRBV4-1 to TRBJ1-2; 7 nucleotides match TRBD1. Looked up from germline, CDR1 is MGHRA and CDR2 is YSYEKL. The V segment lost 3 bases and the J segment 3 bases; nucleotides outside the gene matches: 1. The CDR3 has 13 amino acids. DNA for the CDR3: TGCGCCAGCAGCCAGGACAGGTACTATGGCTACACCTTC. Its translation is CASSQDRYYGYTF.

The V gene is TRBV9, the J gene TRBJ2-7; 7 positions match TRBD2. Looked up from germline, CDR1 is SGDLS and CDR2 is YYNGEE. This CDR3 has 18 residues. Trimming took 0 bases from V and 6 from J; bases not matched to a gene: 18. CDR3 sequence reads: CASSVAGFMWGGPVEQYF. The CDR3 region has the DNA TGTGCCAGCAGCGTAGCGGGGTTTATGTGGGGAGGGCCGGTCGAGCAGTACTTC.

The CDR3 region has the DNA TGTGCCAGCTCACCGTCACAGGGGGCTACCTATGGCTACACCTTC. Translation: CASSPSQGATYGYTF. The gene calls are TRBV18 and TRBJ1-2; 9 bases map to TRBD1. The CDR3 runs to 15 residues. Germline V gives CDR1 KGHSH, CDR2 LQKENI. V was clipped by 3 bases and J by 4 bases; unmatched bases: 6.